This T cell receptor beta chain appears in the sequencing data of a study of T cell responses to AZD1222 COVID-19 vaccine. Findings of the study overall: Increases in Spike-specific TCR breadth and depth were seen after two AZD1222 doses.

The CDR3 contains 15 residues. Germline assignment: CDR1 SGHTA and CDR2 FQGTGA. Trimming removed 5 bases at V and 7 bases at J, with 15 bases between. About this clone itself: Its antigen is currently unknown.

TCRdb's table, derived via immunoSEQ multiplex PCR, lists solely in-frame clones and lacks some. The sample has tens of thousands of clones, 90% seen once. The chain is built from TRBV7-3 and TRBJ1-6; tentatively, D is TRBD1 (5 bases). The specimen comprised peripheral blood, sampled on day 0 of AZD1222 vaccination. The clonotype originates from an adult in good health. CDR3 sequence: CASSLNTAGNSPLHF. CDR3 sequence (DNA): TGTGCCAGCAGCCTAAATACAGCAGGGAATTCACCCCTCCACTTT.